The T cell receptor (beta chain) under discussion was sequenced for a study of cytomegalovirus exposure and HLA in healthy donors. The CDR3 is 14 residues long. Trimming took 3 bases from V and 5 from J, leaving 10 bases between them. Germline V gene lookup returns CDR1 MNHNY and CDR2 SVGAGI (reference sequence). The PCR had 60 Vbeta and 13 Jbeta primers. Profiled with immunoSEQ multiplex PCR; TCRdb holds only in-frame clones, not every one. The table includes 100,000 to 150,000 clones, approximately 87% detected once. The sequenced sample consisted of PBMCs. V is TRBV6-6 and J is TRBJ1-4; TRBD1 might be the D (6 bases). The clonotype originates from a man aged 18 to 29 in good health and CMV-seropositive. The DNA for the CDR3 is TGTGCCAGCAGTTATTCCGGGACAAATGAAAAACTGTTTTTT. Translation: CASSYSGTNEKLFF.